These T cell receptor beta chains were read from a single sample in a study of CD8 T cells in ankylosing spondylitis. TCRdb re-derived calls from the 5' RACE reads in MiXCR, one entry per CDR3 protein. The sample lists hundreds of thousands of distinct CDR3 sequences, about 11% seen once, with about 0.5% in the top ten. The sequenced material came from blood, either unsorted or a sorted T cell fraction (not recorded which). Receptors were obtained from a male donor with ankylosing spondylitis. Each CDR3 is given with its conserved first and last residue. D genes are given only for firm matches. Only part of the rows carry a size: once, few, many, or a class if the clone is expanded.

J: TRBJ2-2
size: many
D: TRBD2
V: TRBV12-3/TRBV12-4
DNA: TGTGCCAGCACCTTGATAGCGGGTAGCGGGGAGCTGTTTTTT
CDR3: CASTLIAGSGELFF

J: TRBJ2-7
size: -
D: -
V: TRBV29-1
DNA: TGCAGCGTTCAACCCCGGGGCCCGACCTACGAGCAGTACTTC
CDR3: CSVQPRGPTYEQYF

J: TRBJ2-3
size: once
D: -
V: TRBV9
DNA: TGTGCCAGCAGCGTACTACAGGGAACGACAGATACGCAGTATTTT
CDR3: CASSVLQGTTDTQYF

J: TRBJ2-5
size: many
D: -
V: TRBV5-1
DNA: TGCGCCAGCAGCGGTGACAACCAAGAGACCCAGTACTTC
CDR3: CASSGDNQETQYF

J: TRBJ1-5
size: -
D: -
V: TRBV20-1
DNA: TGCAGTGCTAACAGGGATCTTCAGCCCCAGCATTTT
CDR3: CSANRDLQPQHF

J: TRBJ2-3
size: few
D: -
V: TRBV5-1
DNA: TGCGCCAGCAGCTTGTTTACAGTTAGCACAGATACGCAGTATTTT
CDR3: CASSLFTVSTDTQYF

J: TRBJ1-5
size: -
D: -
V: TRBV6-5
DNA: TGTGCCAGCAGCCGCACGGGTCAGCCCCAGCATTTT
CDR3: CASSRTGQPQHF

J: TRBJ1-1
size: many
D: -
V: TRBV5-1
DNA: TGCGCCAGCAATGAGGCCGACGGACTTCCAGCTTTCTTT
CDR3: CASNEADGLPAFF

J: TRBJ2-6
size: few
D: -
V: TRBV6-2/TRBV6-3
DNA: TGTGCCAGCAGTTACACCCTCTCCTCTGGGGCCAACGTCCTGACTTTC
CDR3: CASSYTLSSGANVLTF

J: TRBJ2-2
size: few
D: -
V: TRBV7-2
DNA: TGTGCCAGCAGCTTATTAAGCGGCAGAAACACCGGGGAGCTGTTTTTT
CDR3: CASSLLSGRNTGELFF

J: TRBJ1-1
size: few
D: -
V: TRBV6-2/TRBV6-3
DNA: TGTGCCAGCATGGGGTCGGGGAACACTGAAGCTTTCTTT
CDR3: CASMGSGNTEAFF

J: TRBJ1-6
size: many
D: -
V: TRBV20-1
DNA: TGCAGTGCTAGACGTAGGGGGGGAAATTCACCCCTCCACTTT
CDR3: CSARRRGGNSPLHF

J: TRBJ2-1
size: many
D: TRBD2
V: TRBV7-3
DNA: TGTGCCAGCAGCCTTAGCGGGGCTAACAATGAGCAGTTCTTC
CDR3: CASSLSGANNEQFF

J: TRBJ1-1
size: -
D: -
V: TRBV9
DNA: TGTGCCAGCAGCGTTGATCCCATGAACACTGAAGCTTTCTTT
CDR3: CASSVDPMNTEAFF

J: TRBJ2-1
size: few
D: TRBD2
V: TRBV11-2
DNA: TGTGCCAGCAGGCGAAATAGCGGGGGGGCCCAAAAGTTCTTC
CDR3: CASRRNSGGAQKFF

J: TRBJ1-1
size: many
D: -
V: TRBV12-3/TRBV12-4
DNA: TGTGCCAGCAGCCGTGCGAGGCGACCGATGAACACTGAAGCTTTCTTT
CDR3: CASSRARRPMNTEAFF

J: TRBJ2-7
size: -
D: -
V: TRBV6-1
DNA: TGTGCCAGCAGTGCAGGGATAACCCCCTACGAGCAGTACTTC
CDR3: CASSAGITPYEQYF

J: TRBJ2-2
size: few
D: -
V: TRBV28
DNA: TGTGCCAGCAGTCCGTCCGACCTCCCGAACACCGGGGAGCTGTTTTTT
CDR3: CASSPSDLPNTGELFF

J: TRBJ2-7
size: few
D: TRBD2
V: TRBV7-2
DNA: TGTGCCAGCAGCCGGATGACTAGCGGGGCCTACGAGCAGTACTTC
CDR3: CASSRMTSGAYEQYF

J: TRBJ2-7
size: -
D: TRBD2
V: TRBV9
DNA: TGTGCCAGCAGTCCTGACCCGGGACTAGCGGGGAAGGAGCAGTACTTC
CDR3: CASSPDPGLAGKEQYF

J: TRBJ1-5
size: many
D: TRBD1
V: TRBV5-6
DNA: TGTGCCAGCAGCTTTGGGCAGGGGGCAAGAAATCAGCCCCAGCATTTT
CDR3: CASSFGQGARNQPQHF

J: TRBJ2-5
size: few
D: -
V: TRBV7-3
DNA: TGTGCCAGCAGCAAGACCCGAGAGACCCAGTACTTC
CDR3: CASSKTRETQYF

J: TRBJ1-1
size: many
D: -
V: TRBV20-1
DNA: TGCAGTGCTAGAGCAGGAGGGAATAGAGCTTTCTTT
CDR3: CSARAGGNRAFF

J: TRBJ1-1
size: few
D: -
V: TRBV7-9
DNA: TGTGCCAGCAGCTTAGGACAGGCCTCGAACACTGAAGCTTTCTTT
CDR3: CASSLGQASNTEAFF

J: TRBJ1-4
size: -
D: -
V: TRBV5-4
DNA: TGTGCCAGCAGCTTGATGGCGGTTAATGAAAAACTGTTTTTT
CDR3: CASSLMAVNEKLFF

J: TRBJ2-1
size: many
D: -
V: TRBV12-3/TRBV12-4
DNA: TGTGCCAGCAGCTCGACTAGAAGGGGTGAGCAGTTCTTC
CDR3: CASSSTRRGEQFF

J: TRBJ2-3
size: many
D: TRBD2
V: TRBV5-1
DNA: TGCGCCAGCAGCTTGGTCAGCGGGGGCACAGATACGCAGTATTTT
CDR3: CASSLVSGGTDTQYF

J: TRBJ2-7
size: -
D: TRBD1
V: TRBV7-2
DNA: TGTGCCAGCAGCACCAACAGGGGAATGGTCTACGAGCAGTACTTC
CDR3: CASSTNRGMVYEQYF

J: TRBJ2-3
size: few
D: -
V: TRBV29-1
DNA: TGCAGCGTTGAAGGGGACCCCAGGTCGAATACGCAGTATTTT
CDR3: CSVEGDPRSNTQYF

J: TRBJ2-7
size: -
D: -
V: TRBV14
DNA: TGTGCCAGCAGCCACATGCAGGGACGGTTCTACGAGCAGTACTTC
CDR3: CASSHMQGRFYEQYF

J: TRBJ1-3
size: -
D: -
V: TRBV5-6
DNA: TGTGCCAGCAGCTTGGAGGCCCGCCTTTCCGGAATATATTTT
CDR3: CASSLEARLSGIYF

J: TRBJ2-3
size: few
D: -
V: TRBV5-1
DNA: TGCGCCAGCAGCTTCCAGCCCACAAGCACAGATACGCAGTATTTT
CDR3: CASSFQPTSTDTQYF

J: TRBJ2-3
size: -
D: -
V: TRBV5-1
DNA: TGCGCCAGCAGCTCGATAGGGGGCACAGATACGCAGTATTTT
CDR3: CASSSIGGTDTQYF

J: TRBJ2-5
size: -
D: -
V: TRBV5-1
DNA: TGCGCCAGCAGCTTGGTTGGCAGGGAGTACCAAGAGACCCAGTACTTC
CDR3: CASSLVGREYQETQYF

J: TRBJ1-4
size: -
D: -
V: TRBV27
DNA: TGTGCCAGCAGTTTACTGTCAGGGCCTAATGAAAAACTGTTTTTT
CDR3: CASSLLSGPNEKLFF

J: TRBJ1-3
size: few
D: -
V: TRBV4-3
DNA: TGCGCCAGCAGCCAAGATCGAACCACTGGAAACACCATATATTTT
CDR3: CASSQDRTTGNTIYF

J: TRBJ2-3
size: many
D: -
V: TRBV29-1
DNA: TGCAGCGTTGAACGCGTCAGGGGCACAGATACGCAGTATTTT
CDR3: CSVERVRGTDTQYF

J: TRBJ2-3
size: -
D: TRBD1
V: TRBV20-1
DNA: TGCAGTGCTAGGGACCCGGACAGGAGAGGAACAGATACGCAGTATTTT
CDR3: CSARDPDRRGTDTQYF